The entry below describes one T cell receptor beta chain. Its cognate antigen is unknown. The V end was cut by 0 bases, the J end by 7 bases, with 10 bases between. CDR3 length equals 13 residues. Germline V lookup: CDR1 GTSNPN, CDR2 SVGIG (reference sequence). RNA, once extracted, was reverse transcribed into cDNA for use as the sequencing template. Sequenced by immunoSEQ multiplex PCR; TCRdb stores in-frame clones only, minus some. This sample has about 140,000 clones, with around 51% found just once. Specimens obtained from alopecia areata patients comprised lesional scalp punch biopsies and peripheral blood. This specimen belongs to a study of CD8+ T cells in alopecia areata. Study in general: Tofacitinib exposure lasted 6 to 18 months, followed by 6 months off drug. The study's findings and limits: Scalp data also include sequences from resident alphabeta T cells of normal skin. Higher clonality than in normal scalp was seen in lesional scalp, especially alopecia totalis/universalis.

The receptor's source is a human donor with alopecia areata. The chain joins TRBV30 to TRBJ2-1; D is undetermined. The sample here was CD4+ T cells sorted from blood, taken at week 0. CDR3 residues: CAWSVHGLNEQFF. CDR3 bases: TGTGCCTGGAGTGTACACGGGTTAAATGAGCAGTTCTTC.